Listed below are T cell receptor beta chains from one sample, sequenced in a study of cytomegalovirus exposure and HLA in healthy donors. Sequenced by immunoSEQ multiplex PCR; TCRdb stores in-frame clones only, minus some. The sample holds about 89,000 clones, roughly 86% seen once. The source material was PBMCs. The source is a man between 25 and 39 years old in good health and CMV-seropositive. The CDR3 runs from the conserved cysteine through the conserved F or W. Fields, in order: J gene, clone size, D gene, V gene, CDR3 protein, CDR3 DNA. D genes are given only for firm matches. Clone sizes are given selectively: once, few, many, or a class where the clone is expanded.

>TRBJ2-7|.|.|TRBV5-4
CASSLRHSYEQYF
TGTGCCAGCAGCTTGCGACACTCCTACGAGCAGTACTTC
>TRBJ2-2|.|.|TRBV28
CASNLQRGKLFF
TGTGCCAGCAATTTACAGAGGGGGAAGCTGTTTTTT
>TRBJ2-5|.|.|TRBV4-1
CASSRPGQETQYF
TGCGCCAGCAGCCGGCCAGGGCAAGAGACCCAGTACTTC
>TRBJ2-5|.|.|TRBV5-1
CASSPNPGQETQYF
TGCGCCAGCAGCCCCAACCCGGGTCAGGAGACCCAGTACTTC
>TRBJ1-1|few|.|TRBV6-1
CASSGFRGNTEAFF
TGTGCCAGCAGTGGTTTCAGGGGAAACACTGAAGCTTTCTTT
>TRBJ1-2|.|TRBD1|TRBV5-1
CASSPGQGNHGYTF
TGCGCCAGCAGCCCTGGACAGGGGAACCATGGCTACACCTTC
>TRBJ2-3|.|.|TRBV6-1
CASSLGSPSTDTQYF
TGTGCCAGCAGCTTGGGTAGCCCTAGCACAGATACGCAGTATTTT
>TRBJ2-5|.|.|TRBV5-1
CASSLGPPVEETQYF
TGCGCCAGCAGCTTGGGCCCCCCCGTGGAGGAGACCCAGTACTTC
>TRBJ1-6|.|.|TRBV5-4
CASSLGGHGNSPLHF
TGTGCCAGCAGCTTGGGCGGCCACGGCAATTCACCCCTCCACTTT
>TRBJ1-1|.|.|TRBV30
CAWNIQGRGTEAFF
TGTGCCTGGAATATACAGGGTAGGGGCACTGAAGCTTTCTTT
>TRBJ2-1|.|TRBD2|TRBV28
CASSTLAGGPRNEQFF
TGTGCCAGCAGCACGTTAGCGGGAGGGCCGCGAAATGAGCAGTTCTTC
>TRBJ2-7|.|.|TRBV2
CASSVNRANEQYF
TGTGCCAGCAGTGTTAACAGGGCCAACGAGCAGTACTTC
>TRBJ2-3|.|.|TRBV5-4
CASSFQTESTDTQYF
TGTGCCAGCAGCTTCCAGACAGAAAGCACAGATACGCAGTATTTT
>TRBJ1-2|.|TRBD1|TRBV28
CASTPGQGRIYGYTF
TGTGCCAGCACGCCGGGACAGGGGAGGATCTATGGCTACACCTTC
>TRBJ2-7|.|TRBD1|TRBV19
CAVGNTGAYEQYF
TGTGCCGTTGGAAATACAGGGGCCTACGAGCAGTACTTC
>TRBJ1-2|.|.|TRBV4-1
CASSQDPGAGGYTF
TGCGCCAGCAGCCAAGATCCAGGGGCGGGCGGCTACACCTTC
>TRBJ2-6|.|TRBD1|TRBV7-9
CASSSDRGDYSGANVLTF
TGTGCCAGCAGCTCAGACAGGGGGGACTACTCTGGGGCCAACGTCCTGACTTTC
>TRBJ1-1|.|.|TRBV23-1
CASSQSGGGQTEAFF
TGCGCCAGCAGTCAATCCGGCGGGGGTCAGACTGAAGCTTTCTTT
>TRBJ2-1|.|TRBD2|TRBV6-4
CASSRLAGDYNEQFF
TGTGCCAGCTCAAGACTAGCGGGAGATTACAATGAGCAGTTCTTC
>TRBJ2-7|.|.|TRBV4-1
CASTGVGSYEQYF
TGCGCCAGCACGGGGGTGGGAAGCTACGAGCAGTACTTC
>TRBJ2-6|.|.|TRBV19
CASSILLRGFAGANVLTF
TGTGCCAGTAGTATACTTTTGAGGGGGTTCGCTGGGGCCAACGTCCTGACTTTC
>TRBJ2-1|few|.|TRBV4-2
CASSENPPGSGDEQFF
TGTGCCAGCAGCGAAAACCCCCCCGGGAGTGGGGATGAGCAGTTCTTC
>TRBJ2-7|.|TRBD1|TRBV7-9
CASSSGQGVAYEQYF
TGTGCCAGCAGCTCGGGACAGGGGGTGGCCTACGAGCAGTACTTC
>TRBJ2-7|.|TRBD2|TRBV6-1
CASSVLAGTSYEQYF
TGTGCCAGCAGTGTACTAGCGGGAACCTCCTACGAGCAGTACTTC
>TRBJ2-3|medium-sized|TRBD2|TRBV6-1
CASSEIAGPTDTQYF
TGTGCCAGCAGTGAGATAGCGGGACCCACAGATACGCAGTATTTT
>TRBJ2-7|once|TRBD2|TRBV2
CASKTSAENAYEQYF
TGTGCCAGCAAGACTAGCGCAGAAAATGCCTACGAGCAGTACTTC
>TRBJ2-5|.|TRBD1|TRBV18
CASSPPSGQGHQETQYF
TGTGCCAGCTCACCACCCTCGGGACAGGGCCATCAAGAGACCCAGTACTTC
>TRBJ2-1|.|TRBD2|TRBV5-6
CASSRLAGNYNEQFF
TGTGCCAGCAGCCGACTAGCGGGAAACTACAATGAGCAGTTCTTC
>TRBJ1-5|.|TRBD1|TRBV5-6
CASSQTGTGRNQPQHF
TGTGCCAGCAGCCAAACCGGGACAGGGCGTAATCAGCCCCAGCATTTT
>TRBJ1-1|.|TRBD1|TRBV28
CASRRTGDTEAFF
TGTGCCAGCAGGCGTACAGGGGACACTGAAGCTTTCTTT
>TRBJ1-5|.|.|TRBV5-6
CASSLGTDNQPQHF
TGTGCCAGCAGCTTGGGGACAGATAATCAGCCCCAGCATTTT
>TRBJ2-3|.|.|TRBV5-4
CASSLAGADTQYF
TGTGCCAGCAGCTTGGCGGGAGCCGATACGCAGTATTTT
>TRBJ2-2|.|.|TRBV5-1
CASSLFRTAVAGELFF
TGCGCCAGCAGCTTGTTTCGGACAGCAGTGGCCGGGGAGCTGTTTTTT
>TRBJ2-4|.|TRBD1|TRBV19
CASSIPRTGGEAKNIQYF
TGTGCCAGTAGTATACCCAGGACAGGGGGCGAAGCCAAAAACATTCAGTACTTC
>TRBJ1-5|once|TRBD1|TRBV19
CASQWGTGVNQPQHF
TGTGCCAGTCAATGGGGGACAGGGGTCAATCAGCCCCAGCATTTT
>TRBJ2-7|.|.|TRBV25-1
CASTRQGLGEQYF
TGTGCCAGCACGCGGCAGGGTCTGGGCGAGCAGTACTTC
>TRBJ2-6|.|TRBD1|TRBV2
CASSVQGASGANVLTF
TGTGCCAGCAGTGTACAGGGGGCATCTGGGGCCAACGTCCTGACTTTC
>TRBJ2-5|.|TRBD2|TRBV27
CASSLLLAGVKEQYF
TGTGCCAGCAGTTTACTCCTAGCGGGAGTGAAAGAGCAGTACTTC
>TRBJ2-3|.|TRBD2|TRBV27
CASSWGTSGSLADTQYF
TGTGCCAGCAGTTGGGGGACTAGCGGGAGTTTGGCAGATACGCAGTATTTT
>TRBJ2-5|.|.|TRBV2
CASSEWAGLQETQYF
TGTGCCAGCAGTGAATGGGCGGGCTTACAAGAGACCCAGTACTTC
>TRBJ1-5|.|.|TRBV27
CASSLYSSDQPQHF
TGTGCCAGCAGTTTATACAGTTCCGATCAGCCCCAGCATTTT
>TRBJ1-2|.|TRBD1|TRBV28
CASSPLGTGSHGYTF
TGTGCCAGCAGCCCTTTAGGGACAGGATCTCACGGCTACACCTTC
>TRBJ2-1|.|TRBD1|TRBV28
CASSRDREYNEQFF
TGTGCCAGCAGTCGGGACAGGGAGTATAATGAGCAGTTCTTC
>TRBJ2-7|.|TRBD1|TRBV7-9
CASSGGTGYSYEQYF
TGTGCCAGCAGCGGCGGGACAGGATATTCCTACGAGCAGTACTTC
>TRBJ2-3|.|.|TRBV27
CASSPTPTRTDTQYF
TGTGCCAGCAGCCCGACGCCGACACGAACAGATACGCAGTATTTT
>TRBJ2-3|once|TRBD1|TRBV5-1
CASSRGQGTGTDTQYF
TGCGCCAGCAGCAGGGGACAGGGGACCGGCACAGATACGCAGTATTTT
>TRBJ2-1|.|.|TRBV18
CASRRLEGPPKGNEQFF
TGTGCCAGCCGACGTTTGGAGGGTCCACCGAAGGGAAATGAGCAGTTCTTC
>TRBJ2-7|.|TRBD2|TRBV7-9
CASSLGGGSSYEQYF
TGTGCCAGCAGCTTAGGGGGCGGGAGCTCCTACGAGCAGTACTTC